The 24 T cell receptor beta chains presented below share a single source sample, sequenced in a study of shared clonotypes between healthy human individuals (dated by TCRdb to about 2020). The method was the immunoSEQ multiplex PCR assay. TCRdb stores this immuneACCESS table with in-frame sequences only. Part of the clones is absent; in the studies checked, under half of the shortfall reflects unresolved V genes, and no reason is known for the rest. The sample table contains 950,000 to 1,100,000 clones; only one count was recorded for around 76% of them. The ten largest account for 1.4% of the sample. Specimen: memory CD4+ T cells sorted from blood. According to the study, the label for this sample's cell subset or site signals: CD45RA-negative fraction. The origin of the receptors is a man between 18 and 35 years old in good health.

The genes are TRBV19 and TRBJ2-7; 7 bases are a match to TRBD2. Germline assignment: CDR1 LNHDA and CDR2 SQIVND (reference sequence). This CDR3 has 13 amino acids. J lost 3 bases, V lost 5 bases, and 4 bases had no gene match. The CDR3 coding sequence is TGTGCCAGTAGTTCCCGGGGGGACTACGAGCAGTACTTC. Translated, it gives CASSSRGDYEQYF. Variable domain in full (rest from reference TRBV19 and TRBJ2-7): DGGITQSPKYLFRKEGQNVTLSCEQNLNHDAMYWYRQDPGQGLRLIYYSQIVNDFQKGDIAEGYSVSREKKESFPLTVTSAQKNPTAFYLCASSSRGDYEQYFGPGTRLTVT.

The V and J genes are TRBV5-1 and TRBJ2-5; a weak D match, TRBD2 (6 bases). V dropped 4 bases and J dropped 5 bases, with 18 bases sitting between them. The CDR3 spans 15 residues. In germline, CDR1 is SGHRS, CDR2 YFSETQ. CDR3 protein: CASSRGDGERETQYF. CDR3 nucleotides: TGCGCCAGCAGCCGCGGGGATGGGGAGAGGGAGACCCAGTACTTC.

The rearrangement links TRBV10-3 to TRBJ2-1, with 13 bases fitting TRBD2. J was trimmed by 4 bases and V by 7 bases; bases with no gene match: 10. This CDR3 spans 17 amino acids. Germline V lookup: CDR1 ENHRY, CDR2 SYGVKD. The CDR3 DNA reads TGTGCCATCATACAACTAGCGGGGGGGCCTCAATACAATGAGCAGTTCTTC. Amino acid sequence: CAIIQLAGGPQYNEQFF.

This clone turned up a few times. V gene TRBV28 combines with J gene TRBJ2-4; a weak D match, TRBD1 (5 bases). Trimming shortened V by 5 bases and J by 0 bases, and 11 bases separated the two germline ends. The germline V gene has CDR1 MDHEN and CDR2 SYDVKM. The CDR3 has 15 amino acids. CDR3: CASSTRTLAKNIQYF. CDR3 in DNA: TGTGCCAGCAGTACCCGGACACTAGCCAAAAACATTCAGTACTTC.

This rearrangement joins TRBV11-2 to TRBJ2-3; D is unresolved. V lost 5 bases and J lost 5, with 14 bases in between. Looked up from germline, CDR1 is SGHAT and CDR2 is FQNNGV. The CDR3 is 14 residues long. The CDR3 spells CASSTGLTGDTQYF. DNA for the CDR3: TGTGCCAGCAGCACCGGCCTTACTGGAGATACGCAGTATTTT.

As regards this clone: The same CDR3 is also encoded by other DNA sequences in this sample. V and J are TRBV6-6 and TRBJ1-6; D is unresolved. CDR1 and CDR2 from the germline V gene are MNHNY and SVGAGI (reference sequence). With 0 bases removed from V and 0 bases from J, the gap between germline ends came to 6 bases. CDR3 size: 16 residues. In DNA, the CDR3 is TGTGCCAGCAGTTACTCTCAGAGCTCCTATAATTCACCCCTCCACTTT. It encodes CASSYSQSSYNSPLHF.

The chain has TRBV30 and TRBJ2-7; D might be TRBD2 (6 bases). With 0 bases removed from V and 3 bases from J, the gap between germline ends came to 15 bases. The length of the CDR3 is 15 residues. Germline V gene data show CDR1 as GTSNPN and CDR2 as SVGIG (reference sequence). As DNA, the CDR3 is TGTGCCTGGAGTGTACAGGCTAGCGTGATCTACGAGCAGTACTTC. Translating gives CAWSVQASVIYEQYF.

The chain employs TRBV5-4 and TRBJ2-1, with TRBD2 identical over 11 bases. Germline CDR1 reads SGHNT; CDR2 reads YYREEE (reference sequence). There are 15 residues in the CDR3. J gave up 8 bases and V 5 bases, and 9 bases lay outside the gene matches. The CDR3 DNA is TGTGCCAGCAGTTCCACTAGCGGGGGTTACGATGAGCAGTTCTTC. Amino acid sequence: CASSSTSGGYDEQFF.

This chain joins TRBV27 and TRBJ2-7; the D call may be TRBD1 or TRBD2 (5 bases each). The V end was cut by 4 bases, the J end by 5 bases, with 15 bases between. This CDR3 spans 14 amino acids. Germline-derived CDR1 and CDR2 are MNHEY and SMNVEV (reference sequence). The DNA for the CDR3 is TGTGCCAGCAGTTCGACGGGACCGAAAGACGAGCAGTACTTC. This encodes CASSSTGPKDEQYF.

A few counts support this clone. Other DNA sequences from this sample encode an identical CDR3 as well. The J gene is TRBJ1-2, the V gene TRBV18; tentative D call: TRBD1 (5 bases). This CDR3 region has 13 residues. The V gene lost 3 bases and the J gene lost 3 bases, with 8 bases spanning the gap. Germline CDR1 and CDR2: KGHSH and LQKENI. The CDR3 sequence: CASSPMGDYGYTF. Written as DNA, the CDR3 is TGTGCCAGCTCACCTATGGGGGACTATGGCTACACCTTC.

J is TRBJ2-3 and V is TRBV9, with 13 positions matching TRBD2. The CDR3 is made up of 18 amino acids. J lost 4 bases, V lost 0 bases, and 8 bases had no gene match. The germline V gene encodes CDR1 SGDLS and CDR2 YYNGEE. CDR3 sequence reads: CASSVAPRTSGRADTQYF. The CDR3 DNA follows: TGTGCCAGCAGCGTAGCCCCCAGGACTAGCGGGAGAGCAGATACGCAGTATTTT.

This clone was picked up many times. The rearrangement joins TRBV28 to TRBJ1-2; 7 positions agree with TRBD1. The CDR3 is 16 residues long. V lost 3 bases to trimming and J lost 4 bases; unmatched junction nucleotides: 11. The V gene's germline CDR1 is MDHEN and CDR2 SYDVKM. CDR3 in amino acids: CASSFRRQGGFYGYTF. For the CDR3, the DNA is TGTGCCAGCAGTTTCCGCCGACAGGGAGGGTTCTATGGCTACACCTTC.

The chain has TRBV2 and TRBJ2-2, with a weak D call TRBD2 (6 bases). The CDR3 runs to 14 residues. Germline CDR1 reads SNHLY; CDR2 reads FYNNEI. V lost 7 bases, J lost 2 bases, and 11 bases lay in between. This CDR3 is CASMEGLNTGELFF. CDR3 DNA sequence: TGTGCCAGCATGGAGGGCCTCAACACCGGGGAGCTGTTTTTT.

This chain connects TRBV27 to TRBJ2-7; tentative D call: TRBD2 (5 bases). Germline V gene sequence: CDR1 MNHEY, CDR2 SMNVEV (reference sequence). The length of the CDR3 is 12 residues. V lost 5 bases and J 7 bases, leaving 12 bases between the germline ends. The CDR3 nucleotides are TGTGCCAGCAGTCCCTCGACGGGAGAGCAGTACTTC. Translated: CASSPSTGEQYF.

The rearrangement uses TRBV4-3 and TRBJ2-3, with 7 bases lining up with TRBD2. The CDR3 runs 14 residues. Germline CDR1 and CDR2: LGHNA and YSLEER. Trimming at V came to 4 bases and at J to 1 base, leaving 2 bases not matched to a gene. The CDR3 is CASSPSGRTDTQYF. The CDR3 region has the DNA TGCGCCAGCAGCCCTAGCGGACGCACAGATACGCAGTATTTT.

The chain uses TRBV11-2 and TRBJ2-2; D is unresolved. Per germline, CDR1 SGHAT and CDR2 FQNNGV. The CDR3 totals 14 residues. The V and J ends lost 2 bases and 2 bases respectively, with 6 bases between them. This CDR3 reads CASSLLDNTGELFF. The CDR3 DNA reads as TGTGCCAGCAGCTTACTCGATAACACCGGGGAGCTGTTTTTT.

The chain carries TRBV4-3 and TRBJ1-2; D gene uncertain. With 11 bases removed from V and 7 bases from J, the gap between germline ends came to 8 bases. Germline V gene sequence: CDR1 LGHNA, CDR2 YSLEER. This CDR3 contains 9 residues. DNA of the CDR3: TGCGCCCTCGGAGGTGGCTACACCTTC. This gives the protein CALGGGYTF.

The rearrangement uses TRBV11-2 and TRBJ2-3, with 10 bases matching TRBD2. The CDR3 sequence is 15 residues long. Germline CDR1 and CDR2: SGHAT and FQNNGV. V trimming: 8 bases; J trimming: 2 bases; junction bases outside the gene matches: 7. The DNA of the CDR3 is TGTGCCAGCCAGACTAGCGGGCATTACACAGATACGCAGTATTTT. Protein sequence: CASQTSGHYTDTQYF.

This chain uses TRBV7-8 with TRBJ1-1, with 9 bases lining up with TRBD1. Trimming removed 1 base from V and 4 bases from J; junction bases left unmatched: 4. The CDR3 covers 15 residues. CDR1 is SGHVS and CDR2 is FQNEAQ in the germline V gene. CDR3 sequence reads: CASSLGNRGPTEAFF. CDR3 sequence (DNA): TGTGCCAGCAGCTTAGGAAACAGGGGGCCCACTGAAGCTTTCTTT. The full variable domain, completed using reference TRBV7-8 and TRBJ1-1, is GAGVSQSPRYKVAKRGQDVALRCDPISGHVSLFWYQQALGQGPEFLTYFQNEAQLDKSGLPSDRFFAERPEGSVSTLKIQRTQQEDSAVYLCASSLGNRGPTEAFFGQGTRLTVV.

The chain is built from TRBV30 and TRBJ1-4, with a tentative D call TRBD1 (6 bases). V lost 2 bases, J lost 8 bases, and 15 bases lay in between. CDR1 is GTSNPN and CDR2 is SVGIG in the germline V gene (reference sequence). The CDR3 totals 14 residues. The CDR3 loop is CAWSHDRRREKLFF. CDR3 DNA sequence: TGTGCCTGGAGTCACGACAGGAGAAGGGAAAAACTGTTTTTT.

The rearrangement uses TRBV5-6 and TRBJ2-3, with D possibly TRBD2 on 5 matching bases. There are 13 residues in the CDR3. V dropped 7 bases and J dropped 1 base, with 10 bases sitting between them. CDR1 is SGHDT, CDR2 YYEEEE, per germline. CDR3 nucleotides: TGTGCCAGCGGGGAGAAGGGCACAGATACGCAGTATTTT. As protein: CASGEKGTDTQYF.

V and J are TRBV5-1 and TRBJ2-7; TRBD2 is a possible D gene (5 bases). Looked up from germline, CDR1 is SGHRS and CDR2 is YFSETQ. Trimming cost V 2 bases and J 3 bases, with 9 bases left between them. The CDR3 is 13 amino acids. CDR3 sequence (DNA): TGCGCCAGCAGCTTCTTCGGAGGCTACGAGCAGTACTTC. This sequence encodes CASSFFGGYEQYF.

This clone was counted between two and nine times. The CDR3 here is CASSFPGAQIGELFF. CDR3 coding DNA: TGTGCCAGCTCGTTCCCGGGGGCGCAAATCGGGGAGCTGTTTTTT. The genes are TRBV2 and TRBJ2-2; D may match TRBD1 or TRBD2 (6 bases each). Trimming shortened V by 8 bases and J by 7 bases, and 20 bases separated the two germline ends. The germline V gene encodes CDR1 SNHLY and CDR2 FYNNEI. This CDR3 has 15 residues.

This chain links TRBV27 with TRBJ1-2; D unresolved. The CDR3 runs 14 residues. Trimming removed 3 bases at V and 5 bases at J, with 13 bases between. Germline V gives CDR1 MNHEY, CDR2 SMNVEV (reference sequence). The CDR3 region is CASSLSMPGYGYTF. CDR3 bases: TGTGCCAGCAGTTTGTCAATGCCGGGGTATGGCTACACCTTC.